Listed here is a single T cell receptor (beta chain). This record belongs to a study of blood T cell dynamics during melanoma immunotherapy. Time point indicated: week 3, after first cycle of checkpoint inhibitor. The V end was cut by 0 bases, the J end by 8 bases, with 9 bases between. Germline CDR1 is LGHNA and CDR2 is YSLEER. The CDR3 has 13 residues. Sequencing was performed with immunoSEQ multiplex PCR; in TCRdb, only in-frame clones are kept and a portion is missing. The sample shows roughly 11,000 clones, about 92% of them seen only once. The TCR comes from a human donor with melanoma. Specimen: blood, collected from a patient treated with checkpoint blockade. The chain carries TRBV4-3 and TRBJ2-3; D is unclear. CDR3 residues: CASSQESWATQYF. The CDR3 DNA reads as TGCGCCAGCAGCCAAGAAAGTTGGGCTACGCAGTATTTT.